The 21 T cell receptor beta chains below all came from one sample that was sequenced in a study of B cell selection in AIRE deficiency. The regulatory T cell sort gate was CD4+CD25hiCD127low/negative. Clones were read by immunoSEQ multiplex PCR, and TCRdb kept only the in-frame ones, dropping some. The sample includes tens of thousands of clones, nearly 95% of them seen just once. Input material: CD4+CD25+ Tregs sorted from PBMCs. Source of these receptors: a human donor in good health.

The chain uses TRBV10-2 and TRBJ2-1; weak D call: TRBD1 (8 bases). The CDR3 runs 18 residues. Deletions cut 0 bases from V and 5 bases from J, with 20 bases between. Germline values: CDR1 WSHSY, CDR2 SAAADI. CDR3 nucleotide sequence: TGCGCCAGCAGTGAGTCGGGAATGGGCACAGGGGGGGACAATGAGCAGTTCTTC. Protein sequence: CASSESGMGTGGDNEQFF.

The gene calls are TRBV18 and TRBJ2-7, with D perhaps TRBD1 (6 bases). Per the germline V gene, CDR1 is KGHSH and CDR2 is LQKENI. Between the trimmed V and J ends, which lost 3 bases and 0 bases, there was a span of 6 bases. This CDR3 spans 13 amino acids. Here the CDR3 DNA reads TGTGCCAGCTCACCGGACAGCTCCTACGAGCAGTACTTC. Amino acid sequence: CASSPDSSYEQYF.

This clone has a single count. The J gene is TRBJ2-3, the V gene TRBV7-9; 8 bases align to TRBD2. The V gene end was trimmed by 2 bases and the J gene end by 0 bases; junction bases not matched to a gene: 7. There are 17 residues in the CDR3. Germline V gene data show CDR1 as SEHNR and CDR2 as FQNEAQ (reference sequence). The CDR3: CASSLWASGPSTDTQYF. The CDR3 DNA sequence: TGTGCCAGCAGCTTATGGGCTAGCGGGCCGAGCACAGATACGCAGTATTTT.

The chain links TRBV5-6 to TRBJ2-1; D not certain. Looked up from germline, CDR1 is SGHDT and CDR2 is YYEEEE. The ends were cut back, 0 bases at V and 5 bases at J, with 15 bases in the middle. This CDR3 region has 16 residues. The CDR3 DNA reads as TGTGCCAGCAGCTTGGAGTCCCCGTTCCACCACAATGAGCAGTTCTTC. The encoded protein is CASSLESPFHHNEQFF.

V is TRBV7-7 and J is TRBJ2-3; TRBD2 is a possible D gene (7 bases). This CDR3 has 20 amino acids. V lost 5 bases and J lost 1, with 28 bases in between. Germline values: CDR1 SSHAT, CDR2 FNYEAQ (reference sequence). The DNA for the CDR3 is TGTGCCAGCAGCCCACCTCTTGGTGCGGGGGCCAGTCCTTGCACAGATACGCAGTATTTT. Its protein is CASSPPLGAGASPCTDTQYF.

The DNA of the CDR3 is TGTGCCACCAGCGGCGGTGCAACTAATGAAAAACTGTTTTTT. Amino acid sequence: CATSGGATNEKLFF. The J gene is TRBJ1-4, the V gene TRBV15; D is uncertain. The germline CDR1 and CDR2 sequences are LNHNV and YYDKDF (reference sequence). Trimming removed 5 bases from V and 0 bases from J, with 7 bases in between. CDR3 length equals 14 residues.

The CDR3 loop reads CASSAVPGLDFTTRTGELFF. CDR3 DNA: TGCGCCAGCAGCGCAGTCCCGGGACTAGACTTTACTACTCGGACCGGGGAGCTGTTTTTT. This rearrangement joins TRBV5-1 to TRBJ2-2; 8 bases agree with TRBD2. The CDR3 has 20 amino acids. Trimming took 4 bases from V and 5 from J; bases not matched to a gene: 22. Germline CDR1 SGHRS, CDR2 YFSETQ.

V and J are TRBV27 and TRBJ2-5; the D gene could be TRBD1 or TRBD2 (5 bases each). The V end was cut by 5 bases, the J end by 2 bases, with 12 bases between. This CDR3 is built from 14 residues. CDR1 and CDR2 from the germline V gene are MNHEY and SMNVEV (reference sequence). The CDR3 sequence: CASSPRGAQETQYF. As DNA, the CDR3 is TGTGCCAGCAGTCCCCGAGGGGCGCAAGAGACCCAGTACTTC.

The chain couples TRBV7-2 to TRBJ2-3; D is undetermined. This CDR3 is built from 15 residues. The germline gives CDR1 SGHTA, CDR2 FQGNSA. Trimming cost V 1 base and J 1 base, with 9 bases left between them. CDR3 loop: CASSLVPSRTDTQYF. CDR3 coding DNA: TGTGCCAGCAGCTTAGTGCCTTCACGCACAGATACGCAGTATTTT.

The chain carries TRBV4-2 and TRBJ2-3, with 10 nucleotides matching TRBD2. From germline, CDR1 is LGHNA and CDR2 YNFKEQ. The CDR3 contains 17 residues. Losses at the gene ends were 1 base for V and 0 bases for J; bases not matched to a gene: 4. The CDR3 is CASSQGSGGGSTDTQYF. CDR3 in DNA: TGTGCCAGCAGCCAAGGAAGCGGGGGGGGAAGCACAGATACGCAGTATTTT.

V usage is TRBV6-5 and J usage is TRBJ1-2; tentatively, D is TRBD1 (6 bases). Germline CDR1 reads MNHEY; CDR2 reads SVGAGI. The CDR3 has 16 residues. V was pared by 2 bases and J by 5 bases, with 18 bases between. This CDR3 is CASSYVTGNIFYGYTF. The CDR3 nucleotides are TGTGCCAGCAGTTACGTAACAGGGAACATCTTTTATGGCTACACCTTC.

This chain connects TRBV5-4 to TRBJ2-1; 8 bases are a match to TRBD2. Germline-derived CDR1 and CDR2 are SGHNT and YYREEE (reference sequence). This CDR3 is built from 17 residues. V trimming: 0 bases; J trimming: 5 bases; junction bases outside the gene matches: 10. Here the CDR3 reads CASSLGEGLGVNNEQFF. The CDR3 bases are TGTGCCAGCAGCTTGGGCGAGGGACTAGGGGTGAACAATGAGCAGTTCTTC.

This chain links TRBV29-1 with TRBJ2-5; the D is unclear. The CDR3 has 12 residues. V was pared by 0 bases and J by 4 bases, with 6 bases between. Germline V gene sequence: CDR1 SQVTM, CDR2 ANQGSEA. As DNA, the CDR3 is TGCAGCGTTGAAGATGATCCAGAGACCCAGTACTTC. Protein product: CSVEDDPETQYF.

V usage is TRBV12-5 and J usage is TRBJ2-2; TRBD2 agrees at 13 bases. The CDR3 has 17 amino acids. With V trimmed by 2 bases and J by 4 bases, 4 bases remained unmatched. CDR1 LGHNT and CDR2 FRNRAP come from the germline V gene. The CDR3 DNA is TGTGCTAGTGGTTTGCCGGGACTAGCGGGACTCACCGGGGAGCTGTTTTTT. This encodes CASGLPGLAGLTGELFF.

The chain employs TRBV6-5 and TRBJ2-2, with 7 bases identical to TRBD1. The junction had 3 bases not matched to a gene; V was cut back by 6 bases and J by 2 bases. Germline lookup yields CDR1 MNHEY and CDR2 SVGAGI. The CDR3 is 14 residues long. CDR3 residues: CASSGTDNTGELFF. The CDR3 nucleotides are TGTGCCAGCAGCGGGACAGATAACACCGGGGAGCTGTTTTTT.

The chain links TRBV5-5 to TRBJ2-5; D possibly corresponds to TRBD1 (6 bases). The J call may be wrong; the DNA end is better matched by TRBJ2-7. CDR1 is SGHKS and CDR2 is YYEKEE in the germline V gene (reference sequence). The length of the CDR3 is 14 residues. The CDR3 region is CASSLGNRDDEQYF. The CDR3 coding sequence is TGTGCCAGCAGCTTGGGCAACAGGGACGACGAGCAGTACTTC.

The CDR3 sequence is CASSEWGGPTREQFF. CDR3 nucleotide sequence: TGCGCCAGCAGTGAATGGGGGGGACCTACCCGGGAGCAGTTCTTC. The V call is TRBV10-1, the J call TRBJ2-1; TRBD2 matches at 7 bases. CDR3 size: 15 residues. Germline CDR1 reads WNHNN; CDR2 reads SYGVQD (reference sequence). V dropped 3 bases and J dropped 10; count of bases not matched to a gene: 12.

The V call is TRBV14, the J call TRBJ1-6; the D is unclear. The germline V and J ends were trimmed by 5 bases and 12 bases, with 17 bases remaining between them. This CDR3 comprises 14 residues. The germline gives CDR1 SGHDN, CDR2 FVKESK. The CDR3 here is CASSGIPHRGPLHF. Here the CDR3 DNA reads TGTGCCAGCAGCGGGATTCCACACCGGGGACCCCTCCACTTT.

The chain uses TRBV9 and TRBJ2-1, with unresolved D. This CDR3 comprises 13 residues. The V gene's germline CDR1 is SGDLS and CDR2 YYNGEE. The ends were cut back, 3 bases at V and 6 bases at J, with 10 bases in the middle. The CDR3 protein is CASSGYRLNEQFF. The CDR3 DNA sequence: TGTGCCAGCAGCGGATACAGACTCAATGAGCAGTTCTTC.

This chain connects TRBV5-1 to TRBJ2-5; either TRBD1 or TRBD2 may supply D (5 bases each). The V gene lost 2 bases and the J gene lost 9 bases, with 17 bases spanning the gap. CDR3 size: 14 residues. Looked up from germline, CDR1 is SGHRS and CDR2 is YFSETQ. CDR3 sequence: CASSLGTVGWAQYF. As DNA, the CDR3 is TGCGCCAGCAGCTTAGGGACGGTTGGTTGGGCCCAGTACTTC. The whole variable domain, filled in from reference TRBV5-1 and TRBJ2-5, reads KAGVTQTPRYLIKTRGQQVTLSCSPISGHRSVSWYQQTPGQGLQFLFEYFSETQRNKGNFPGRFSGRQFSNSRSEMNVSTLELGDSALYLCASSLGTVGWAQYFGPGTRLLVL.

The V gene is TRBV27, the J gene TRBJ2-1; TRBD2 matches 10 bases. Per the germline V gene, CDR1 is MNHEY and CDR2 is SMNVEV (reference sequence). The CDR3 extends over 14 amino acids. J was trimmed by 7 bases and V by 3 bases; bases with no gene match: 3. The CDR3 DNA reads TGTGCCAGCAGTTTCCCTAGCGGGGGTAATGAGCAGTTCTTC. Its protein product is CASSFPSGGNEQFF.